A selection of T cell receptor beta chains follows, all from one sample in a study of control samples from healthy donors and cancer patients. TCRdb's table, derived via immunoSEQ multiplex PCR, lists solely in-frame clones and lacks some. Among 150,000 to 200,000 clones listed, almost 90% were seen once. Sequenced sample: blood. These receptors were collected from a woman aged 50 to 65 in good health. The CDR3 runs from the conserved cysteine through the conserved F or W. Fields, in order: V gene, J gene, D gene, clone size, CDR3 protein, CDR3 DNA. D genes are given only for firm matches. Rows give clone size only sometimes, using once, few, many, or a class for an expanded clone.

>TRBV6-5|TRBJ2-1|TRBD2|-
CASSPGLRLYNEQFF
TGTGCCAGCAGTCCGGGACTACGATTATACAATGAGCAGTTCTTC
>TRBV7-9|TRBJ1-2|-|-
CASSSELSLSSNYGYTF
TGTGCCAGCAGCTCGGAACTTTCCCTCTCCTCTAACTATGGCTACACCTTC
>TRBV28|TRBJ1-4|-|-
CASSLGWTGGPNEKLFF
TGTGCCAGCAGTTTAGGGTGGACTGGGGGACCTAATGAAAAACTGTTTTTT
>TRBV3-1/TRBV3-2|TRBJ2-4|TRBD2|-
CASSLGLAGGAAKNIQYF
TGTGCCAGCAGCCTTGGACTAGCGGGAGGGGCAGCCAAAAACATTCAGTACTTC
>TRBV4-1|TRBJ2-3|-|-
CASSHRPDGVFRTDTQYF
TGCGCCAGCAGCCACCGACCCGACGGTGTCTTTCGCACAGATACGCAGTATTTT
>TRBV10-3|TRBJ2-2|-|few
CAIGGSSNTGELFF
TGTGCCATCGGGGGGAGTTCGAACACCGGGGAGCTGTTTTTT
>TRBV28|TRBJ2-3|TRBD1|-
CASSSGQRTDTQYF
TGTGCCAGCAGTTCGGGACAGCGCACAGATACGCAGTATTTT
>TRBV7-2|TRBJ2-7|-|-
CASSLGALASLGEQYF
TGTGCCAGCAGCTTAGGCGCGTTGGCTAGCTTAGGCGAGCAGTACTTC
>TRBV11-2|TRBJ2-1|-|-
CASSLGTLTSDNEQFF
TGTGCCAGCAGCTTAGGGACGCTGACATCTGACAATGAGCAGTTCTTC
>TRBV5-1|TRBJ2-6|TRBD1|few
CASVTLRGTAEPTLSCGANVLTF
TGCGCCAGCGTCACCCTTAGAGGGACAGCGGAGCCCACTCTCTCGTGCGGGGCCAACGTCCTGACTTTC
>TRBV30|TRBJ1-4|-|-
CAWSGSEKLFF
TGTGCCTGGAGTGGGTCTGAAAAACTGTTTTTT
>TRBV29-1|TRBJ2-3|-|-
CSVRVTDTQYF
TGCAGCGTGAGGGTCACAGATACGCAGTATTTT
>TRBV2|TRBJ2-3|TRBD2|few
CASSATAGGPITQYF
TGTGCCAGCAGTGCCACGGCGGGGGGACCTATCACGCAGTATTTT
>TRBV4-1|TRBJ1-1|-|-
CASSQDRAGLPAFF
TGCGCCAGCAGCCAAGATAGGGCAGGGTTGCCAGCTTTCTTT
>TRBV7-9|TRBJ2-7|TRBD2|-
CASSPGLAGPYEQYF
TGTGCCAGCAGCCCCGGACTAGCGGGGCCCTACGAGCAGTACTTC
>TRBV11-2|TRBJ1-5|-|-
CASSLDPRNQPQHF
TGTGCCAGCAGCTTAGATCCCCGGAATCAGCCCCAGCATTTT
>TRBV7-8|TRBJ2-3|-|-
CASTPWGLTSTDTQYF
TGTGCCAGCACCCCTTGGGGGCTCACTAGCACAGATACGCAGTATTTT
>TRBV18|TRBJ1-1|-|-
CASSPLGLGSGNTEAFF
TGTGCCAGCTCACCACTAGGATTGGGGAGTGGGAACACTGAAGCTTTCTTT
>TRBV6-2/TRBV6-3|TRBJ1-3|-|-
CASSLVIRPPGNTIYF
TGTGCCAGCAGCCTAGTGATCCGACCACCTGGAAACACCATATATTTT
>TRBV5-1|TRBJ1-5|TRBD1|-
CASSFGDRGNQPQHF
TGCGCCAGCAGCTTCGGGGACAGAGGGAATCAGCCCCAGCATTTT
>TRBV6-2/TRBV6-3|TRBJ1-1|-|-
CASSYSGQGAFF
TGTGCCAGCAGTTACTCAGGCCAGGGGGCTTTCTTT
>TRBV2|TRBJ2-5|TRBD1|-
CASVPGGAETQYF
TGTGCCAGCGTACCAGGGGGCGCGGAGACCCAGTACTTC
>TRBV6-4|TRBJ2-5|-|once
CASSVQRFETQYF
TGTGCCAGCAGCGTTCAGCGGTTCGAGACCCAGTACTTC
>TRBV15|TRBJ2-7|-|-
CATSREGLSAYEQYF
TGTGCCACCAGCAGAGAAGGCCTATCTGCCTACGAGCAGTACTTC
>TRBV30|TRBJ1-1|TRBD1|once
CAWSVWDRPTAEAFF
TGTGCCTGGAGTGTCTGGGACAGGCCCACGGCTGAAGCTTTCTTT
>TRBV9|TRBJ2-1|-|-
CASSGGAHNEQFF
TGTGCCAGCAGCGGAGGGGCCCACAATGAGCAGTTCTTC
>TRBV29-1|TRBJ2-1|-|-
CSVTGRGSSYNEQFF
TGCAGCGTTACAGGTAGAGGGAGCTCCTACAATGAGCAGTTCTTC
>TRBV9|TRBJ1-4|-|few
CASSPKGRSSEEKLFF
TGTGCCAGCAGCCCAAAGGGCAGGTCATCAGAGGAAAAACTGTTTTTT
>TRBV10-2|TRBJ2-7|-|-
CASNLAGFSEQYF
TGCGCCAGCAATCTGGCGGGGTTCTCCGAGCAGTACTTC
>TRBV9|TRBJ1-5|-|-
CASSADLSNQPQHF
TGTGCCAGCAGCGCCGACCTTAGCAATCAGCCCCAGCATTTT
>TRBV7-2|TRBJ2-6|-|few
CASSLDGPSSGANVLTF
TGTGCCAGCAGCTTAGATGGGCCCAGCTCTGGGGCCAACGTCCTGACTTTC
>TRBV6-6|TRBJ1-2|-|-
CASSSGYGYGYTF
TGTGCCAGCAGCTCCGGGTACGGCTATGGCTACACCTTC
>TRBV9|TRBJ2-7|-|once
CASSVKDNSYEQYF
TGTGCCAGCAGCGTTAAGGACAACTCCTACGAGCAGTACTTC
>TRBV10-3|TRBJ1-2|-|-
CAYSGGANEVGNYGYTF
TGTGCCTACTCGGGGGGCGCGAATGAAGTAGGTAACTATGGCTACACCTTC
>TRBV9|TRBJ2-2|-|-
CASSVASSYTGELFF
TGTGCCAGCAGCGTAGCTTCGTCTTACACCGGGGAGCTGTTTTTT
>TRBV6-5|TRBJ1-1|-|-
CASRRGVGLNTEAFF
TGTGCCAGCAGAAGGGGGGTAGGGTTGAACACTGAAGCTTTCTTT
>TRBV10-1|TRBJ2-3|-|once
CASSEGITDTQYF
TGCGCCAGCAGTGAGGGAATCACAGATACGCAGTATTTT
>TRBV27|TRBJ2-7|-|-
CASSSKREQYF
TGTGCCAGCAGCTCGAAGCGGGAGCAGTACTTC
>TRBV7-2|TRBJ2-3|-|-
CASSWGTTQYF
TGTGCCAGCAGCTGGGGAACGACGCAGTATTTT
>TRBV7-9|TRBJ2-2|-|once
CASSLEGGPTGELFF
TGTGCCAGCAGCTTAGAGGGGGGGCCCACCGGGGAGCTGTTTTTT
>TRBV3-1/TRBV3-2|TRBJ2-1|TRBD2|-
CASSHLLAGGDNEQFF
TGTGCCAGCAGCCACCTACTAGCGGGGGGGGACAATGAGCAGTTCTTC
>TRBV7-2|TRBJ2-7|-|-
CASSFRLDSYEQYF
TGTGCCAGCAGCTTCCGACTAGATTCTTACGAGCAGTACTTC
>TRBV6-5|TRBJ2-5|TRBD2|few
CASSYSGTRVTQYF
TGTGCCAGCAGTTACTCCGGGACTAGGGTGACCCAGTACTTC
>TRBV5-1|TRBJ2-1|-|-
CASRWETGVGNEQFF
TGCGCCAGCCGATGGGAGACGGGAGTGGGCAATGAGCAGTTCTTC
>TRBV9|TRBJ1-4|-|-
CASSVRDEKLFF
TGTGCCAGCAGCGTGAGGGATGAAAAACTGTTTTTT
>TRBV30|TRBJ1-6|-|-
CAWSVGLGSPLHF
TGTGCCTGGAGTGTGGGGTTAGGTTCACCCCTCCACTTT
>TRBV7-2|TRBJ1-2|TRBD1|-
CASSFNRGPLNRYGYTF
TGTGCCAGCAGCTTTAACAGGGGGCCCCTTAATCGGTATGGCTACACCTTC
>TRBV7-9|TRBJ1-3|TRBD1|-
CASSPRGQVSGNTIYF
TGTGCCAGCAGCCCACGGGGACAGGTCTCTGGAAACACCATATATTTT
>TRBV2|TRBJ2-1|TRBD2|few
CASSRGLAGGRNNEQFF
TGTGCCAGCAGTAGGGGACTAGCGGGAGGAAGGAACAATGAGCAGTTCTTC
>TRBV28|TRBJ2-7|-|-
CASRPSGTYEQYF
TGTGCCAGCAGACCTAGTGGGACCTACGAGCAGTACTTC